The 17 T cell receptor beta chains below were found in one sample sequenced in a study of spatial heterogeneity in lung cancer. TCRdb processed the 5' RACE reads anew with MiXCR; each CDR3 protein has one entry. This sample has under 30,000 distinct CDR3 sequences; less than 6% occur once, and the top ten carry around a fifth. Stated time point: blood at routine non-recurrence follow-up after resection. Tumor, nontumor lung or frozen PBMC supplied whole RNA, sequenced without sorting. Sequencing used PBMCs, obtained at follow-up. These receptors came from a male donor with early-stage non-small cell lung cancer.

This chain joins TRBV6-1 and TRBJ2-2; 8 nucleotides match TRBD1. This CDR3 is built from 15 residues. Trimming removed 5 bases from V and 0 bases from J; junction bases left unmatched: 2. Germline V gives CDR1 MNHNS, CDR2 SASEGT. CDR3 nucleotides: TGTGCCAGCAGTTCACAGGGGGCGAACACCGGGGAGCTGTTTTTT. This codes for CASSSQGANTGELFF.

This clonotype was detected only a few times. Lacking the conserved final phenylalanine or tryptophan, this CDR3 likely reflects a read error. The DNA is omitted, as the CDR3 cannot be located on it reliably, and the CDR3 follows TCRdb's listing. V gene TRBV5-4 combines with J gene TRBJ1-2; the DNA was not compared with TRBD1, the D call given in the table. The CDR3 extends over 12 residues, inclusive of both ends. The germline V gene encodes CDR1 SGHNT and CDR2 YYREEE (reference sequence). The CDR3 sequence is CASSSPTGTPRV.

The gene calls are TRBV29-1 and TRBJ2-5, with TRBD2 identical over 9 bases. V was pared by 1 base and J by 1 base, with 7 bases of the junction left unmatched. Germline loops: CDR1 SQVTM, CDR2 ANQGSEA. The CDR3 loop spans 16 amino acids. The CDR3 loop reads CSVEGLSGGTQETQYF. In DNA, the CDR3 is TGCAGCGTTGAAGGCCTTAGCGGGGGAACCCAAGAGACCCAGTACTTC.

This clonotype was detected ten times or more. The chain employs TRBV18 and TRBJ1-1; D possibly corresponds to TRBD1 (6 bases). V gave up 3 bases and J gave up 1 base, with 18 bases separating them. The CDR3 totals 17 residues. Germline loops: CDR1 KGHSH, CDR2 LQKENI. CDR3 bases: TGTGCCAGCTCACCTATCAGGGGCCCCACCAAGAACACTGAAGCTTTCTTT. Translating gives CASSPIRGPTKNTEAFF.

The sample holds many counts of this clonotype. The rearrangement links TRBV7-9 to TRBJ1-1; D gene uncertain. Germline V gene sequence: CDR1 SEHNR, CDR2 FQNEAQ (reference sequence). This CDR3 spans 13 amino acids. The V end was cut by 3 bases, the J end by 8 bases, with 13 bases between. CDR3 loop: CASSFRTGEEAFF. Here the CDR3 DNA reads TGTGCCAGCAGCTTTAGAACCGGGGAAGAAGCTTTCTTT.

This clonotype has a count of ten or more. The CDR3 region is CASSHPSSGQTPSTDTQYF. In DNA form, the CDR3 reads TGTGCCAGCAGCCACCCTTCTAGCGGACAGACGCCGAGCACAGATACGCAGTATTTT. This chain joins TRBV7-9 and TRBJ2-3; perhaps TRBD2 as D (7 bases). V lost 5 bases and J 0 bases, leaving 24 bases between the germline ends. CDR1 SEHNR and CDR2 FQNEAQ come from the germline V gene (reference sequence). This CDR3 contains 19 residues.

This clonotype has just a few counts. V and J are TRBV30 and TRBJ2-7; no clear D gene. Trimming took 4 bases from V and 4 from J, leaving 8 bases between them. The length of the CDR3 is 11 residues. Germline assignment: CDR1 GTSNPN and CDR2 SVGIG (reference sequence). Written as DNA, the CDR3 is TGTGCCTGGAATCGAGGTTACGAGCAGTACTTC. Translating gives CAWNRGYEQYF.

This clonotype turned up a few times. The chain couples TRBV6-2 or TRBV6-3 to TRBJ1-2; 12 bases match TRBD1. Losses at the gene ends were 6 bases for V and 8 bases for J; bases not matched to a gene: 7. CDR1 is MNHEY and CDR2 is SVGEGT in the germline V gene. CDR3 length: 14 residues. CDR3 coding DNA: TGTGCCAGCAGGCGCTCAGGGACAGGGGGCGGCTACACCTTC. Residues: CASRRSGTGGGYTF.

This clonotype was observed at least ten times. The chain links TRBV7-6 to TRBJ2-7; 8 bases align to TRBD1. The junction had 5 bases not matched to a gene; V was cut back by 5 bases and J by 5 bases. Germline V lookup: CDR1 SGHVS, CDR2 FNYEAQ. The CDR3 contains 13 residues. The CDR3 DNA sequence: TGTGCCAGCAGCGTGGGACAGGTCCACGAGCAGTACTTC. Protein: CASSVGQVHEQYF.

This clonotype was counted ten times or more. The chain has TRBV7-2 and TRBJ2-5, with TRBD2 identical over 8 bases. Germline CDR1 SGHTA, CDR2 FQGNSA. The CDR3 contains 16 residues. With V trimmed by 6 bases and J by 1 base, 10 bases remained unmatched. The CDR3 sequence is CASRRGLANSQETQYF. CDR3 nucleotide sequence: TGTGCCAGCAGGAGAGGACTAGCAAATTCCCAAGAGACCCAGTACTTC.

This clonotype was seen a few times. This chain links TRBV19 with TRBJ1-2, with unresolved D. This CDR3 spans 13 amino acids. V gave up 5 bases and J gave up 0 bases, with 7 bases separating them. In germline, CDR1 is LNHDA, CDR2 SQIVND (reference sequence). The CDR3 DNA follows: TGTGCCAGTAGTCCTCCAGCTAACTATGGCTACACCTTC. This sequence encodes CASSPPANYGYTF.

In this sample, this clonotype turned up many times. The chain links TRBV24-1 to TRBJ1-1, with 8 positions matching TRBD1. CDR1 is KGHDR and CDR2 is SFDVKD in the germline V gene. V lost 9 bases, J lost 1 base, and 3 bases stayed unmatched. This CDR3 comprises 13 residues. CDR3 sequence: CATRDRRNTEAFF. The DNA of the CDR3 is TGTGCCACCCGGGACAGGAGGAACACTGAAGCTTTCTTT.

This clonotype was counted many times. CDR3 coding DNA: TGTGCCAGCAGTTACTCGAGTCTGAACACTGAAGCTTTCTTT. Protein product: CASSYSSLNTEAFF. The chain has TRBV6-5 and TRBJ1-1; D ambiguous. Germline loops: CDR1 MNHEY, CDR2 SVGAGI. The length of the CDR3 is 14 residues. Trimming pared 0 bases from V and 0 bases from J, leaving 5 bases between.

This clonotype showed up many times. The chain links TRBV19 to TRBJ2-2; D gene ambiguous. Germline CDR1 reads LNHDA; CDR2 reads SQIVND (reference sequence). With 5 bases removed from V and 0 bases from J, the gap between germline ends came to 4 bases. The CDR3 covers 13 residues. The CDR3 DNA reads TGTGCCAGTAGTGACACGAACACCGGGGAGCTGTTTTTT. Translation: CASSDTNTGELFF.

This clonotype appeared many times. This chain joins TRBV20-1 and TRBJ1-5; no definite D call. The CDR3 covers 12 residues. Germline CDR1 is DFQATT and CDR2 is SNEGSKA (reference sequence). V was pared by 5 bases and J by 7 bases, with 12 bases between. The CDR3 DNA sequence: TGCAGTGCTCGTGGGGTCGGACAGCCCCAGCATTTT. Amino acids: CSARGVGQPQHF.

This clonotype was seen repeatedly, ten times or more. The genes are TRBV5-1 and TRBJ2-1; the D gene is possibly TRBD1 (5 bases). Trimming stripped 0 bases from V and 4 bases from J, with 5 bases between. CDR1 and CDR2 from the germline V gene are SGHRS and YFSETQ. CDR3 size: 13 residues. DNA of the CDR3: TGCGCCAGCAGCTTGGGACAGTACAATGAGCAGTTCTTC. Encoded protein: CASSLGQYNEQFF.

This clonotype has at least ten counts. This chain links TRBV4-2 with TRBJ2-7; D gene unclear. V was shortened by 4 bases and J by 3 bases, with 22 bases between the two germline ends. CDR1 and CDR2 from the germline V gene are LGHNA and YNFKEQ. This CDR3 is built from 17 residues. CDR3 loop: CASSLTDVAQINYEQYV. Here the CDR3 DNA reads TGTGCCAGCAGCCTTACAGACGTCGCACAGATTAACTACGAGCAGTACGTC.